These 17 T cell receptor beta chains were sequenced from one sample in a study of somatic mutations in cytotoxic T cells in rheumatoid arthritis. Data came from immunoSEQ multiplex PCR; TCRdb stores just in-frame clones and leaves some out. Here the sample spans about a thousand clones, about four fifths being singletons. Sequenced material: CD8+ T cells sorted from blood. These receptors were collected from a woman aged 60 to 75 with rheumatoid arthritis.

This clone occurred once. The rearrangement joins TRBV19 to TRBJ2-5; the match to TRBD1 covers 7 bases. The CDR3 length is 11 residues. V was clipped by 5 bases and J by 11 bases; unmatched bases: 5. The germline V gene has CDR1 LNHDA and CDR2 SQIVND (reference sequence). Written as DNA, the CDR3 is TGTGCCAGTAGTTTAGGACAGGAGCAGTACTTC. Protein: CASSLGQEQYF.

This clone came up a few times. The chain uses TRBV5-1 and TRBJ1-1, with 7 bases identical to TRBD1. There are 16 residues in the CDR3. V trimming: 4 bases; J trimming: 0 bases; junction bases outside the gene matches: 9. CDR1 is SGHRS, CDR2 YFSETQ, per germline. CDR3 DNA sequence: TGCGCCAGCAGCCCCGCGAAACAGGGGCTGAACACTGAAGCTTTCTTT. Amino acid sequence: CASSPAKQGLNTEAFF.

CDR3 sequence: CASSPTGVRAPQHF. The CDR3 DNA sequence: TGTGCCAGCAGTCCGACAGGGGTGCGTGCGCCCCAGCATTTT. V is TRBV27 and J is TRBJ1-5; 8 bases line up with TRBD1. From germline, CDR1 is MNHEY and CDR2 SMNVEV (reference sequence). The CDR3 has 14 amino acids. V was clipped by 5 bases and J by 9 bases; unmatched bases: 9.

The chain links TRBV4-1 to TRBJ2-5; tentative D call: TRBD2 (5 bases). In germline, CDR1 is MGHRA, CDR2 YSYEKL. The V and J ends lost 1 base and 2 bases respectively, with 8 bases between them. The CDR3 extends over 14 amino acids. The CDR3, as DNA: TGCGCCAGCAGCCAAGGGACTTCTCAAGAGACCCAGTACTTC. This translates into CASSQGTSQETQYF.

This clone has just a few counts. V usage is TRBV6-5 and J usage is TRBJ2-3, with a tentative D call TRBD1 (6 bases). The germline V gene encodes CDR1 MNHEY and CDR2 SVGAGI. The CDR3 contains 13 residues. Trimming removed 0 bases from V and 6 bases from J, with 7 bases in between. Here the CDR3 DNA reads TGTGCCAGCAGTTACTCGGGGGCGGATACGCAGTATTTT. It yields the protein CASSYSGADTQYF.

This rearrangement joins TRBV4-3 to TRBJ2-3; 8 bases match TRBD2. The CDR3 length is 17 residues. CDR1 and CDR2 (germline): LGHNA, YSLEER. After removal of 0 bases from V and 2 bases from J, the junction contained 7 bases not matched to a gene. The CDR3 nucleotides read TGCGCCAGCAGCCAAGAATTCGGCGGGGGGCCCACAGATACGCAGTATTTT. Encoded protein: CASSQEFGGGPTDTQYF.

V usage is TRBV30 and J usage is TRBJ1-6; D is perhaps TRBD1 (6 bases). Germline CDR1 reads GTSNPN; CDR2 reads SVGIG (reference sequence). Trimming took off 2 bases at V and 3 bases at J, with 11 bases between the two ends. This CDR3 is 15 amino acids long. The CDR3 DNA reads TGTGCCTGGAGTATGACAGGAAACTATAATTCACCCCTCCACTTT. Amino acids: CAWSMTGNYNSPLHF.

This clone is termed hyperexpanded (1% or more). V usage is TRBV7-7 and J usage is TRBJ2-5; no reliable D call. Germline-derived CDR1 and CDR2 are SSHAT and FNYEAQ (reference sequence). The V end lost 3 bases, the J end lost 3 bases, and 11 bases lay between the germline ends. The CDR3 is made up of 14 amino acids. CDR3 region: CASSFPGTKETQYF. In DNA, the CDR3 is TGTGCCAGCAGCTTTCCGGGTACCAAAGAGACCCAGTACTTC.

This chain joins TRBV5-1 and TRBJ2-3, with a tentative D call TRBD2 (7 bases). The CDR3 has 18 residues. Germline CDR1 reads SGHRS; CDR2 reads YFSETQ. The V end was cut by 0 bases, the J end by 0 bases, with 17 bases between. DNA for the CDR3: TGCGCCAGCAGCTTGGCCGGGGGCCGGGACTACAGCACAGATACGCAGTATTTT. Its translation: CASSLAGGRDYSTDTQYF.

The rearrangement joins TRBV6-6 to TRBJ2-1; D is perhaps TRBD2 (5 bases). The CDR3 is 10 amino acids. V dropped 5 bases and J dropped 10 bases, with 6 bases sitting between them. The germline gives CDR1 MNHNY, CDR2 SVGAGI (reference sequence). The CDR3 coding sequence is TGTGCCAGCAGTACGGGGGAGCAGTTCTTC. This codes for CASSTGEQFF.

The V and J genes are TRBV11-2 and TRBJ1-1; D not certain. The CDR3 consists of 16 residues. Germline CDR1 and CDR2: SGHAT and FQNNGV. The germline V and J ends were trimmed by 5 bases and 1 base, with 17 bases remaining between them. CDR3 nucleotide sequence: TGTGCCAGCAGCCCCTCCCCTACGTACCAGAACACTGAAGCTTTCTTT. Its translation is CASSPSPTYQNTEAFF.

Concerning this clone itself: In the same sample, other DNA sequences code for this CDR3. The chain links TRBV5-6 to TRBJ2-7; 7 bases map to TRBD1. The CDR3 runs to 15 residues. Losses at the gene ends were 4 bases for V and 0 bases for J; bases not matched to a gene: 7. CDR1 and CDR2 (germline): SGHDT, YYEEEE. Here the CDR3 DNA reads TGTGCCAGCAGCGCCGGACAGGTGAGCTCCTACGAGCAGTACTTC. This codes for CASSAGQVSSYEQYF. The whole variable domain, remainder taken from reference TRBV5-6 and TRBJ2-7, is DAGVTQSPTHLIKTRGQQVTLRCSPKSGHDTVSWYQQALGQGPQFIFQYYEEEERQRGNFPDRFSGHQFPNYSSELNVNALLLGDSALYLCASSAGQVSSYEQYFGPGTRLTVT.

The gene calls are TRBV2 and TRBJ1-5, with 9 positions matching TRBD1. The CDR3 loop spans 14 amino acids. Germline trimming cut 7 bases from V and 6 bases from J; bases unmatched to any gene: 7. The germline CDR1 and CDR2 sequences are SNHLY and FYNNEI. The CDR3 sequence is CASNKGQGPQPQHF. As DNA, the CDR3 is TGTGCCAGCAATAAGGGACAGGGACCTCAGCCCCAGCATTTT.

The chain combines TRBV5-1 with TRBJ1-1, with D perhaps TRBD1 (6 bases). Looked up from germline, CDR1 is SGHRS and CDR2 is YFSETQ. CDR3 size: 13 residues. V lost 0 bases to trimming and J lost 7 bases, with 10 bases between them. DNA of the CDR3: TGCGCCAGCAGCTTGGTAGGGGGAGTTGAAGCTTTCTTT. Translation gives CASSLVGGVEAFF.

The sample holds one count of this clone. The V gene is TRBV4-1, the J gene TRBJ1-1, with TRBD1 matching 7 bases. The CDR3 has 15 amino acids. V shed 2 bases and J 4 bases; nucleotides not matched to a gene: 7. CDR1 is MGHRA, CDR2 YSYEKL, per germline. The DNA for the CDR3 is TGCGCCAGCAGCCAACGGACAGGATCGGGCACTGAAGCTTTCTTT. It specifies CASSQRTGSGTEAFF.

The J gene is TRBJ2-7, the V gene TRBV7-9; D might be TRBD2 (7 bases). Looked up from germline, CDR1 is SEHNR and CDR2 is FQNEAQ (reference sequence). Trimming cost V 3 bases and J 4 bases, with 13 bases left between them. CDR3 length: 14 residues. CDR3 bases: TGTGCCAGCAGCTTCGGGGGGCCGGGGTACGAGCAGTACTTC. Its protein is CASSFGGPGYEQYF.

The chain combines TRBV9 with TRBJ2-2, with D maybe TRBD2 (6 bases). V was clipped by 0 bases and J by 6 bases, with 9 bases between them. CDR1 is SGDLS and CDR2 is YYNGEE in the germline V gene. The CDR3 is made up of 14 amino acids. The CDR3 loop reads CASSVGGGPGELFF. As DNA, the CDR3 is TGTGCCAGCAGCGTAGGGGGAGGCCCCGGGGAGCTGTTTTTT.